Presented here are 9 T cell receptor beta chains from one specimen sequenced in a study of blood T cell repertoires in COVID-19. Method: immunoSEQ multiplex PCR; TCRdb's copy keeps in-frame clones and lacks some. The data show tens of thousands of clones, with 88% seen just once and roughly 6.2% held by the top ten. The sequencing input was peripheral blood. The receptors here all came from a man aged 45-60 years with active COVID-19.

The CDR3 sequence: CASRIQGAMDGYTF. The CDR3 DNA sequence: TGCGCCAGCAGAATACAGGGGGCTATGGATGGCTACACCTTC. The chain uses TRBV5-1 and TRBJ1-2; 9 bases fit TRBD1. CDR1 is SGHRS and CDR2 is YFSETQ in the germline V gene. This CDR3 has 14 amino acids. Germline trimming cut 5 bases from V and 6 bases from J; bases unmatched to any gene: 8. Using reference TRBV5-1 and TRBJ1-2 for the parts outside the CDR3, the full variable domain is KAGVTQTPRYLIKTRGQQVTLSCSPISGHRSVSWYQQTPGQGLQFLFEYFSETQRNKGNFPGRFSGRQFSNSRSEMNVSTLELGDSALYLCASRIQGAMDGYTFGSGTRLTVV.

The V call is TRBV30, the J call TRBJ1-1; the D gene is possibly TRBD1 (6 bases). Trimming took 6 bases from V and 4 from J, leaving 24 bases between them. This CDR3 is 16 amino acids long. CDR1 and CDR2 (germline): GTSNPN, SVGIG (reference sequence). In nucleotides, the CDR3 is TGTGCCTGTCTGCCCCTCGGGGGGGCGGGTTTCACTGAAGCTTTCTTT. Its protein product is CACLPLGGAGFTEAFF.

V and J are TRBV23-1 and TRBJ1-1, with 8 bases fitting TRBD1. TRBV23-1 is classed as an ORF, of uncertain function. After removal of 5 bases from V and 5 bases from J, the junction contained 10 bases not matched to a gene. The CDR3 is 15 residues long. CDR3 residues: CASSFFQGAQTEAFF. CDR3 in DNA: TGCGCCAGCAGTTTCTTTCAGGGGGCCCAAACTGAAGCTTTCTTT.

The J gene is TRBJ2-2, the V gene TRBV5-1, with unresolved D. V was shortened by 0 bases and J by 6 bases, with 9 bases between the two germline ends. CDR1 and CDR2 (germline): SGHRS, YFSETQ. The CDR3 consists of 14 residues. The DNA of the CDR3 is TGCGCCAGCAGCTTGGATCCTACCGCCGGGGAGCTGTTTTTT. Encoded protein: CASSLDPTAGELFF.

The J gene is TRBJ1-5, the V gene TRBV19; TRBD1 might be the D (5 bases). This CDR3 region has 15 residues. Germline V gene sequence: CDR1 LNHDA, CDR2 SQIVND (reference sequence). The V end lost 1 base, the J end lost 7 bases, and 14 bases lay between the germline ends. The CDR3, as DNA: TGTGCCAGTAGTATAGGACGGTCCGGGGGACAGCCCCAGCATTTT. It encodes CASSIGRSGGQPQHF. Full variable domain (missing parts from reference TRBV19 and TRBJ1-5): DGGITQSPKYLFRKEGQNVTLSCEQNLNHDAMYWYRQDPGQGLRLIYYSQIVNDFQKGDIAEGYSVSREKKESFPLTVTSAQKNPTAFYLCASSIGRSGGQPQHFGDGTRLSIL.

The chain is built from TRBV5-4 and TRBJ2-7; tentatively, D is TRBD2 (6 bases). This CDR3 is 14 amino acids long. Trimming stripped 3 bases from V and 3 bases from J, with 13 bases between. Looked up from germline, CDR1 is SGHNT and CDR2 is YYREEE (reference sequence). CDR3 DNA sequence: TGTGCCAGCAGCTATTCCGGGAGACTCTACGAGCAGTACTTC. Its translation: CASSYSGRLYEQYF. Drawing the rest from reference TRBV5-4 and TRBJ2-7, the complete variable domain is ETGVTQSPTHLIKTRGQQVTLRCSSQSGHNTVSWYQQALGQGPQFIFQYYREEENGRGNFPPRFSGLQFPNYSSELNVNALELDDSALYLCASSYSGRLYEQYFGPGTRLTVT.

The sample holds one count of this clone. This chain uses TRBV2 with TRBJ1-1; 12 bases fit TRBD1. Germline V CDR1 and CDR2: SNHLY, FYNNEI. J gave up 9 bases and V 3 bases, and 17 bases lay outside the gene matches. This CDR3 has 18 residues. CDR3 protein: CASSEFWPGQGALFKAFF. CDR3 nucleotides: TGTGCCAGCAGTGAGTTCTGGCCGGGACAGGGGGCATTATTTAAAGCTTTCTTT.

The genes are TRBV4-2 and TRBJ2-1; 11 nucleotides align to TRBD1. V lost 1 base and J lost 5; bases outside the gene matches: 13. CDR3 length equals 19 residues. Germline-derived CDR1 and CDR2 are LGHNA and YNFKEQ. This CDR3 is CASSQVSRLDRGQHNEQFF. The CDR3 nucleotides read TGTGCCAGCAGCCAAGTATCCCGGTTGGACAGGGGGCAACACAATGAGCAGTTCTTC.

The chain is built from TRBV5-4 and TRBJ2-3; a weak D match, TRBD1 (6 bases). There are 14 residues in the CDR3. Germline CDR1 reads SGHNT; CDR2 reads YYREEE (reference sequence). V was trimmed by 4 bases and J by 2 bases, leaving 11 bases between them. The DNA of the CDR3 is TGTGCCAGCAGCGCCGGACAGTACACAGATACGCAGTATTTT. Translated: CASSAGQYTDTQYF.